This entry lists 20 T cell receptor beta chains sequenced from one sample in a study of preoperative IRX-2 immunotherapy in early breast cancer. The sample's treatment: preoperative locoregional IRX-2 cytokine immunotherapy. The data were produced by immunoSEQ multiplex PCR, yet TCRdb's version contains in-frame clones alone and is incomplete. The sample lists over 25,000 clones; approximately 80% were seen once. Sequences were derived from lymph node tissue, sampled after IRX-2 immunotherapy. These receptors came from a human donor with breast cancer.

The chain has TRBV11-3 and TRBJ1-5; a weak D match, TRBD1 (6 bases). Trimming left V 1 base short and J 7 bases short, with 14 bases between. The germline V gene has CDR1 SGHNT and CDR2 YENEEA. The CDR3 is 15 amino acids. The CDR3 DNA is TGTGCCAGCAGCTTAGGAGGGCGGAGGGGGCAGCCCCAGCATTTT. Translating it yields CASSLGGRRGQPQHF.

The rearrangement uses TRBV11-3 and TRBJ1-2; 9 nucleotides line up with TRBD1. This CDR3 has 16 amino acids. With V trimmed by 0 bases and J by 7 bases, 9 bases remained unmatched. Germline CDR1 and CDR2: SGHNT and YENEEA. CDR3 sequence: CASSLDLDRGLRGYTF. DNA of the CDR3: TGTGCCAGCAGCTTAGATTTGGACAGGGGACTGCGTGGCTACACCTTC.

This clone was seen only a few times. The chain joins TRBV28 to TRBJ2-2, with D possibly TRBD1 on 5 matching bases. The CDR3 is 15 residues long. V was shortened by 2 bases and J by 4 bases, with 11 bases between the two germline ends. Per the germline V gene, CDR1 is MDHEN and CDR2 is SYDVKM. CDR3 sequence reads: CASSLGQGATGELFF. CDR3 sequence (DNA): TGTGCCAGCAGTTTAGGACAAGGGGCCACCGGGGAGCTGTTTTTT.

The chain has TRBV19 and TRBJ2-5, with a possible D match to TRBD1 (6 bases). The CDR3 length is 14 residues. The V and J ends lost 5 bases and 1 base respectively, with 11 bases between them. The germline V gene encodes CDR1 LNHDA and CDR2 SQIVND (reference sequence). CDR3 protein: CASSQQGSQETQYF. The CDR3 nucleotides are TGTGCCAGTAGTCAACAGGGTTCCCAAGAGACCCAGTACTTC.

Comment on this clone: The junction differs from germline at one of its ends, possibly a read error. The genes are TRBV27 and TRBJ1-2; 8 bases are a match to TRBD1. Germline CDR1 reads MNHEY; CDR2 reads SMNVEV (reference sequence). This CDR3 is 15 amino acids long. The CDR3 nucleotides read TGTGCCATCAGTGAGGGGGAGACAGGGGTCTATGGCTACACCTTC. Its protein is CAISEGETGVYGYTF.

This chain joins TRBV30 and TRBJ1-6; D is ambiguous. Germline loops: CDR1 GTSNPN, CDR2 SVGIG (reference sequence). Between the trimmed V and J ends, which lost 2 bases and 10 bases, there was a span of 9 bases. The CDR3 contains 12 residues. CDR3 sequence (DNA): TGTGCCTGGAGTCCGGATAGGTCACCCCTCCACTTT. This gives the protein CAWSPDRSPLHF.

The rearrangement joins TRBV29-1 to TRBJ2-3, with TRBD2 matching over 11 bases. CDR1 is SQVTM and CDR2 is ANQGSEA in the germline V gene. The length of the CDR3 is 14 residues. Losses at the gene ends were 8 bases for V and 5 bases for J; bases not matched to a gene: 9. The chain's CDR3 is CSISSGGAGDTQYF. The CDR3 DNA sequence: TGCAGCATAAGTAGCGGGGGGGCAGGAGATACGCAGTATTTT.

The CDR3 loop is CASSPMGEETQYF. The DNA of the CDR3 is TGTGCCAGCTCACCAATGGGGGAAGAGACCCAGTACTTC. V is TRBV18 and J is TRBJ2-5, with D perhaps TRBD1 or TRBD2 (5 bases each). Trimming took off 2 bases at V and 3 bases at J, with 7 bases between the two ends. The germline gives CDR1 KGHSH, CDR2 LQKENI. The CDR3 has 13 residues.

The rearrangement uses TRBV6-7 and TRBJ2-2; weak D call: TRBD2 (6 bases). TRBV6-7 is an ORF; its function is uncertain. V lost 2 bases and J 7 bases, leaving 8 bases between the germline ends. The CDR3 totals 13 residues. CDR3 protein: CASSYPGDGELFF. CDR3 DNA: TGTGCCAGCAGTTACCCGGGGGACGGGGAGCTGTTTTTT.

The chain has TRBV18 and TRBJ1-1, with D possibly matching TRBD1 (5 bases). V lost 4 bases and J lost 2, with 11 bases in between. CDR3 length: 14 residues. Germline V gene sequence: CDR1 KGHSH, CDR2 LQKENI. The DNA for the CDR3 is TGTGCCAGCTCACAAACGACAGCTAACACTGAAGCTTTCTTT. It codes for CASSQTTANTEAFF.

The rearrangement joins TRBV9 to TRBJ1-2; D is ambiguous. With 6 bases removed from V and 7 bases from J, the gap between germline ends came to 16 bases. The germline gives CDR1 SGDLS, CDR2 YYNGEE. CDR3 length: 13 residues. The CDR3 sequence is CASKGRESGGYTF. The CDR3 bases are TGTGCCAGCAAGGGTCGGGAATCGGGTGGCTACACCTTC.

This clone was seen a single time. The chain couples TRBV11-3 to TRBJ2-7; 10 nucleotides line up with TRBD2. This CDR3 has 16 residues. Germline V CDR1 and CDR2: SGHNT, YENEEA. The V and J ends lost 5 bases and 2 bases, in that order; junction bases with no gene match: 9. The DNA of the CDR3 is TGTGCCAGCAGCACAACGCGGACTAGCGGCACCTACGAGCAGTACTTC. Protein product: CASSTTRTSGTYEQYF.

The chain links TRBV12-2 to TRBJ2-2; the table's TRBD2 call for D was not verified on the DNA. TRBV12-2 is labeled a pseudogene. The CDR3 spans 16 residues. CDR3 sequence reads: CAPPGPRVLITGELFF. The CDR3 DNA reads TGTGCCCCTCCAGGCCCGCGGGTACTGATCACCGGGGAGCTGTTTTTT.

V usage is TRBV19 and J usage is TRBJ1-1; perhaps TRBD1 as D (6 bases). Germline V gene lookup returns CDR1 LNHDA and CDR2 SQIVND (reference sequence). V gave up 1 base and J gave up 6 bases, with 15 bases separating them. The CDR3 runs to 15 residues. The CDR3 region is CASSIGLQGRAEAFF. As DNA, the CDR3 is TGTGCCAGTAGTATAGGGCTTCAGGGGAGGGCTGAAGCTTTCTTT.

The rearrangement uses TRBV6-8 and TRBJ1-4; D is possibly TRBD1 (5 bases). The CDR3 has 16 residues. V was trimmed by 2 bases and J by 7 bases, leaving 17 bases between them. Germline V gene data show CDR1 as MNHGY and CDR2 as SAAAGT. The CDR3 sequence is CASSYGLTERGEKLFF. CDR3 DNA: TGTGCCAGCAGTTACGGATTGACGGAGAGGGGTGAAAAACTGTTTTTT.

V gene TRBV18 combines with J gene TRBJ2-5; TRBD2 aligns across 11 bases. This CDR3 has 17 residues. Trimming cost V 1 base and J 2 bases; bases outside gene matches: 6. The V gene's germline CDR1 is KGHSH and CDR2 LQKENI. Here the CDR3 DNA reads TGTGCCAGCTCACCACTTTACGGACTAGCGGGTCAAGAGACCCAGTACTTC. Translating gives CASSPLYGLAGQETQYF.

The rearrangement uses TRBV6-8 and TRBJ1-5; D may be TRBD1 (6 bases). CDR3 length: 15 amino acids. Trimming removed 0 bases from V and 7 bases from J, with 13 bases in between. Germline CDR1 reads MNHGY; CDR2 reads SAAAGT. CDR3 loop: CASSYSGRGGQPQHF. The DNA of the CDR3 is TGTGCCAGCAGTTACTCGGGCAGGGGTGGCCAGCCCCAGCATTTT.

The chain combines TRBV19 with TRBJ2-1; 8 bases match TRBD1. Trimming at V came to 7 bases and at J to 7 bases, leaving 9 bases not matched to a gene. Germline CDR1 and CDR2: LNHDA and SQIVND (reference sequence). This CDR3 comprises 14 residues. The CDR3 here is CASMGTGGANEQFF. The CDR3 DNA is TGTGCCAGTATGGGAACAGGGGGAGCGAATGAGCAGTTCTTC.

This chain joins TRBV11-3 and TRBJ1-3; D remains unclear. CDR3 length: 15 residues. CDR1 is SGHNT, CDR2 YENEEA, per germline. V was pared by 4 bases and J by 0 bases, with 10 bases between. The CDR3 sequence is CASSWTDGSGNTIYF. CDR3 DNA: TGTGCCAGCAGCTGGACGGACGGCTCTGGAAACACCATATATTTT.

The chain carries TRBV10-3 and TRBJ2-7; 7 positions agree with TRBD2. The CDR3 totals 15 residues. V lost 0 bases to trimming and J lost 7 bases; unmatched junction nucleotides: 9. CDR1 is ENHRY and CDR2 is SYGVKD in the germline V gene. The CDR3 bases are TGTGCCATCAGTGAGTCGACACCCTCGGGGGGTGAGCAGTACTTC. It specifies CAISESTPSGGEQYF.